Below are 29 T cell receptor beta chains sequenced from a single sample in a study of blood T cell repertoires in COVID-19. Sequencing used immunoSEQ multiplex PCR; TCRdb keeps in-frame clones, though not all of them. The table shows tens of thousands of clones, with 75% to 95% occurring only once. Input material: peripheral blood. These receptors came from a human donor with active COVID-19. The donor label of this sample is uncertain.

This chain's CDR3 is CASSGRTSGTYEQYF. In DNA, the CDR3 is TGTGCCAGCAGCGGGAGGACTAGCGGCACCTACGAGCAGTACTTC. The V and J genes are TRBV14 and TRBJ2-7, with 10 bases matching TRBD2. Germline loops: CDR1 SGHDN, CDR2 FVKESK. V was pared by 5 bases and J by 2 bases, with 6 bases of the junction left unmatched. The CDR3 is made up of 15 amino acids.

This rearrangement joins TRBV3-1 (or the pseudogene TRBV3-2) to TRBJ1-3; no definite D call. From germline, CDR1 is LGHDT and CDR2 YNNKEL (reference sequence). V was clipped by 2 bases and J by 0 bases, with 17 bases between them. The CDR3 runs to 18 residues. This CDR3 reads CASSQNGVGRHSGNTIYF. CDR3 bases: TGTGCCAGCAGCCAAAATGGCGTTGGCAGACACTCTGGAAACACCATATATTTT.

V usage is TRBV19 and J usage is TRBJ1-2; D unclear. The CDR3 totals 16 residues. Germline V gene data show CDR1 as LNHDA and CDR2 as SQIVND (reference sequence). V lost 5 bases and J 0 bases, leaving 16 bases between the germline ends. Written as DNA, the CDR3 is TGTGCCAGTAGTCCGCCCAGCGGCTACCCTAACTATGGCTACACCTTC. It codes for CASSPPSGYPNYGYTF. Based on the CDR3 plus reference TRBV19 and TRBJ1-2, the full variable domain is DGGITQSPKYLFRKEGQNVTLSCEQNLNHDAMYWYRQDPGQGLRLIYYSQIVNDFQKGDIAEGYSVSREKKESFPLTVTSAQKNPTAFYLCASSPPSGYPNYGYTFGSGTRLTVV.

V and J are TRBV2 and TRBJ2-1; TRBD2 aligns across 12 bases. Germline CDR1 SNHLY, CDR2 FYNNEI. The CDR3 sequence is 15 residues long. Trimming took 5 bases from V and 7 from J; bases not matched to a gene: 6. CDR3 loop: CASSRLAGVRNEQFF. CDR3 coding DNA: TGTGCCAGCAGTCGACTAGCGGGAGTACGGAATGAGCAGTTCTTC.

This clone was counted a single time. The V and J genes are TRBV29-1 and TRBJ2-3; 12 positions match TRBD2. The V gene end was trimmed by 6 bases and the J gene end by 0 bases; junction bases not matched to a gene: 7. Germline CDR1 reads SQVTM; CDR2 reads ANQGSEA. CDR3 length equals 16 residues. The CDR3 bases are TGCAGCGTCCCCAGGACTAGCGGGACTAGCACAGATACGCAGTATTTT. Its protein product is CSVPRTSGTSTDTQYF.

The rearrangement links TRBV28 to TRBJ2-7, with 7 bases fitting TRBD2. In germline, CDR1 is MDHEN, CDR2 SYDVKM. The CDR3 length is 17 residues. J lost 2 bases, V lost 8 bases, and 18 bases had no gene match. CDR3 sequence: CASLRDAGGLDAYEQYF. The CDR3 DNA follows: TGTGCCAGCTTAAGGGATGCCGGAGGACTAGACGCCTACGAGCAGTACTTC. Full variable domain (outside the CDR3, taken from reference TRBV28 and TRBJ2-7): DVKVTQSSRYLVKRTGEKVFLECVQDMDHENMFWYRQDPGLGLRLIYFSYDVKMKEKGDIPEGYSVSREKKERFSLILESASTNQTSMYLCASLRDAGGLDAYEQYFGPGTRLTVT.

Only one count was recorded for this clone. The V call is TRBV7-6, the J call TRBJ2-1; D is undetermined. This CDR3 is built from 16 residues. Germline V gives CDR1 SGHVS, CDR2 FNYEAQ. The germline V and J ends were trimmed by 1 base and 0 bases, with 10 bases remaining between them. CDR3 amino acids: CASSLVAASSYNEQFF. The CDR3 nucleotides are TGTGCCAGCAGCTTAGTAGCAGCCAGCTCCTACAATGAGCAGTTCTTC.

The chain recombines TRBV19 with TRBJ1-3; 9 nucleotides match TRBD1. This CDR3 is 16 amino acids long. CDR1 and CDR2 (germline): LNHDA, SQIVND (reference sequence). The V and J ends lost 6 bases and 5 bases, in that order; junction bases with no gene match: 11. CDR3 in amino acids: CASSQGTTGGRNTIYF. CDR3 nucleotide sequence: TGTGCCAGTAGCCAAGGAACGACAGGGGGTCGAAACACCATATATTTT.

Worth noting for this clone: Its ends do not fully match the called genes, so a read error is possible. The gene calls are TRBV18 and TRBJ2-7; perhaps TRBD2 as D (6 bases). The CDR3 totals 13 residues. The germline gives CDR1 KGHSH, CDR2 LQKENI. The chain's CDR3 is CASSPRETDEQYF. As DNA, the CDR3 is TGTGCCAGCTCGCCACGGGAGACCGACGAGCAGTACTTC.

The V gene is TRBV3-1 (or the pseudogene TRBV3-2), the J gene TRBJ2-1; 7 bases match TRBD2. There are 15 residues in the CDR3. V trimming: 0 bases; J trimming: 4 bases; junction bases outside the gene matches: 3. Germline V gene sequence: CDR1 LGHDT, CDR2 YNNKEL (reference sequence). CDR3 in DNA: TGTGCCAGCAGCCAAGAGGGGGACTATTACAATGAGCAGTTCTTC. As protein: CASSQEGDYYNEQFF.

The V and J genes are TRBV28 and TRBJ1-2; D is unclear. Trimming took 3 bases from V and 3 from J, leaving 8 bases between them. Germline V gives CDR1 MDHEN, CDR2 SYDVKM. This CDR3 spans 13 amino acids. CDR3 coding DNA: TGTGCCAGCAGTTTCGGCGCGGACTATGGCTACACCTTC. Amino acids: CASSFGADYGYTF.

This chain links TRBV29-1 with TRBJ1-1; 8 positions agree with TRBD1. Trimming cost V 2 bases and J 4 bases; bases outside gene matches: 15. The germline V gene has CDR1 SQVTM and CDR2 ANQGSEA. CDR3 length: 17 amino acids. The CDR3 nucleotides read TGCAGCGTTGAATCGACAGGTACACAGGGGGTGATCACTGAAGCTTTCTTT. Encoded protein: CSVESTGTQGVITEAFF.

V gene TRBV6-2 or TRBV6-3 combines with J gene TRBJ2-1, with D possibly being TRBD2 (6 bases). Per the germline V gene, CDR1 is MNHEY and CDR2 is SVGEGT. The length of the CDR3 is 13 residues. The ends were cut back, 2 bases at V and 12 bases at J, with 14 bases in the middle. This CDR3 reads CASSYGTPAGQFF. The CDR3 nucleotides read TGTGCCAGCAGTTACGGGACTCCGGCGGGGCAGTTCTTC.

The chain combines TRBV7-2 with TRBJ1-4, with 8 nucleotides matching TRBD1. Losses at the gene ends were 2 bases for V and 8 bases for J; bases not matched to a gene: 4. Germline lookup yields CDR1 SGHTA and CDR2 FQGNSA. This CDR3 contains 14 residues. Written as DNA, the CDR3 is TGTGCCAGCAGCTTAAGACAGGGGAACGAAAAACTGTTTTTT. Residues: CASSLRQGNEKLFF.

The chain employs TRBV4-1 and TRBJ2-1; 13 nucleotides align to TRBD2. V trimming: 2 bases; J trimming: 6 bases; junction bases outside the gene matches: 4. The germline gives CDR1 MGHRA, CDR2 YSYEKL. The length of the CDR3 is 16 residues. CDR3 sequence: CASSQTSGRARNEQFF. The CDR3 nucleotides read TGCGCCAGCAGCCAAACTAGCGGGAGGGCCCGCAATGAGCAGTTCTTC.

The CDR3 bases are TGTGCCACCAGTGCAGGGGTAGCAAATCAGCCCCAGCATTTT. This gives the protein CATSAGVANQPQHF. The V gene is TRBV24-1, the J gene TRBJ1-5; tentatively, D is TRBD1 (6 bases). The ends were cut back, 5 bases at V and 4 bases at J, with 11 bases in the middle. Germline assignment: CDR1 KGHDR and CDR2 SFDVKD. The CDR3 sequence is 14 residues long.

V usage is TRBV19 and J usage is TRBJ1-2; no reliable D call. Trimming cost V 0 bases and J 7 bases, with 9 bases left between them. The CDR3 contains 13 residues. CDR1 is LNHDA, CDR2 SQIVND, per germline (reference sequence). This CDR3 is CASSIEGLLGYTF. The CDR3 region has the DNA TGTGCCAGTAGTATAGAGGGCCTCCTTGGCTACACCTTC.

The chain is built from TRBV5-1 and TRBJ2-5, with TRBD1 identical over 8 bases. Trimming took 4 bases from V and 5 from J; bases not matched to a gene: 10. CDR1 and CDR2 from the germline V gene are SGHRS and YFSETQ. The CDR3 runs to 15 residues. CDR3 DNA sequence: TGCGCCAGCAGCATGGGACAGGCTGCCGGGGAGACCCAGTACTTC. Its translation is CASSMGQAAGETQYF. The full variable domain, rest sourced from reference TRBV5-1 and TRBJ2-5, is KAGVTQTPRYLIKTRGQQVTLSCSPISGHRSVSWYQQTPGQGLQFLFEYFSETQRNKGNFPGRFSGRQFSNSRSEMNVSTLELGDSALYLCASSMGQAAGETQYFGPGTRLLVL.

The rearrangement uses TRBV11-3 and TRBJ1-2, with D perhaps matching TRBD1 (5 bases). Trimming removed 3 bases from V and 2 bases from J, with 7 bases in between. The CDR3 runs 13 residues. Germline CDR1 SGHNT, CDR2 YENEEA. The CDR3 region has the DNA TGTGCCAGCAGCTTCGGGGGAAACTATGGCTACACCTTC. Translating it yields CASSFGGNYGYTF.

This rearrangement joins TRBV10-3 to TRBJ1-2, with 8 bases identical to TRBD1. CDR1 and CDR2 from the germline V gene are ENHRY and SYGVKD. J was trimmed by 6 bases and V by 7 bases; bases with no gene match: 7. The CDR3 totals 13 residues. CDR3 nucleotide sequence: TGTGCCATCATGGCCGGACAGGGTGATGGCTACACCTTC. This codes for CAIMAGQGDGYTF.

The genes are TRBV5-1 and TRBJ2-5; TRBD1 might be the D (6 bases). Germline loops: CDR1 SGHRS, CDR2 YFSETQ. Trimming took 4 bases from V and 5 from J, leaving 15 bases between them. CDR3 size: 14 residues. This CDR3 reads CASSPYGGSETQYF. CDR3 nucleotide sequence: TGCGCCAGCAGCCCCTATGGGGGCTCGGAGACCCAGTACTTC.

This sequence joins TRBV6-5 and TRBJ2-6; the D is unclear. The CDR3 contains 15 residues. V dropped 0 bases and J dropped 3 bases, with 6 bases sitting between them. Germline V gives CDR1 MNHEY, CDR2 SVGAGI. CDR3 coding DNA: TGTGCCAGCAGTTACTCGACGGGTGGGGCCAACGTCCTGACTTTC. As protein: CASSYSTGGANVLTF.

V gene TRBV7-9 combines with J gene TRBJ1-1; D might be TRBD1 (6 bases). Trimming removed 8 bases from V and 3 bases from J, with 13 bases in between. The CDR3 contains 13 residues. The germline CDR1 and CDR2 sequences are SEHNR and FQNEAQ (reference sequence). The CDR3 is CASDRDTYTEAFF. In DNA form, the CDR3 reads TGTGCCAGCGACCGGGACACTTACACTGAAGCTTTCTTT.

V usage is TRBV9 and J usage is TRBJ2-2; possibly TRBD2 for D (5 bases). Germline V gene sequence: CDR1 SGDLS, CDR2 YYNGEE. The CDR3 loop spans 16 amino acids. With 4 bases removed from V and 4 bases from J, the gap between germline ends came to 17 bases. The CDR3 nucleotides are TGTGCCAGCAGCCCTTCTAGCAATGGAATCACCGGGGAGCTGTTTTTT. Protein: CASSPSSNGITGELFF.

The chain links TRBV28 to TRBJ2-1; the match to TRBD2 covers 13 bases. CDR1 is MDHEN and CDR2 is SYDVKM in the germline V gene. The trim removed 7 bases at V and 9 bases at J, leaving 6 bases unmatched. The CDR3 contains 14 residues. Written as DNA, the CDR3 is TGTGCCAGCAATAGACTAGCGGGAGGCAGTGAGCAGTTCTTC. This codes for CASNRLAGGSEQFF. The variable domain in full, with the rest retrieved from reference TRBV28 and TRBJ2-1, is DVKVTQSSRYLVKRTGEKVFLECVQDMDHENMFWYRQDPGLGLRLIYFSYDVKMKEKGDIPEGYSVSREKKERFSLILESASTNQTSMYLCASNRLAGGSEQFFGPGTRLTVL.

The chain couples TRBV15 to TRBJ1-1, with 9 bases matching TRBD1. The CDR3 extends over 16 amino acids. J gave up 4 bases and V 1 base, and 7 bases lay outside the gene matches. CDR1 is LNHNV, CDR2 YYDKDF, per germline (reference sequence). Written as DNA, the CDR3 is TGTGCCACCAGCAGAGGGGGGGGACAGGGACCCACTGAAGCTTTCTTT. This codes for CATSRGGGQGPTEAFF.

The chain carries TRBV28 and TRBJ2-7, with D perhaps TRBD2 (6 bases). The CDR3 runs 15 residues. Trimming removed 7 bases at V and 3 bases at J, with 19 bases between. From germline, CDR1 is MDHEN and CDR2 SYDVKM. CDR3 bases: TGTGCCAGCACCGTTGGAGGGAGGAGGGTCTACGAGCAGTACTTC. It codes for CASTVGGRRVYEQYF.

The chain recombines TRBV5-6 with TRBJ2-1, with no clear D. Germline V gives CDR1 SGHDT, CDR2 YYEEEE. The CDR3 extends over 14 amino acids. V lost 2 bases and J lost 5, with 11 bases in between. CDR3 loop: CASSFQDINNEQFF. DNA for the CDR3: TGTGCCAGCAGCTTTCAGGATATTAACAATGAGCAGTTCTTC. Using reference TRBV5-6 and TRBJ2-1 for the parts outside the CDR3, the full variable domain is DAGVTQSPTHLIKTRGQQVTLRCSPKSGHDTVSWYQQALGQGPQFIFQYYEEEERQRGNFPDRFSGHQFPNYSSELNVNALLLGDSALYLCASSFQDINNEQFFGPGTRLTVL.

The genes are TRBV10-1 and TRBJ2-7; TRBD1 agrees at 9 bases. The trim removed 6 bases at V and 7 bases at J, leaving 7 bases unmatched. The CDR3 is made up of 13 amino acids. The V gene's germline CDR1 is WNHNN and CDR2 SYGVQD (reference sequence). In nucleotides, the CDR3 is TGCGCCAGCAGGGCCGGACAGGGGCGGGAGCAGTACTTC. This translates into CASRAGQGREQYF.